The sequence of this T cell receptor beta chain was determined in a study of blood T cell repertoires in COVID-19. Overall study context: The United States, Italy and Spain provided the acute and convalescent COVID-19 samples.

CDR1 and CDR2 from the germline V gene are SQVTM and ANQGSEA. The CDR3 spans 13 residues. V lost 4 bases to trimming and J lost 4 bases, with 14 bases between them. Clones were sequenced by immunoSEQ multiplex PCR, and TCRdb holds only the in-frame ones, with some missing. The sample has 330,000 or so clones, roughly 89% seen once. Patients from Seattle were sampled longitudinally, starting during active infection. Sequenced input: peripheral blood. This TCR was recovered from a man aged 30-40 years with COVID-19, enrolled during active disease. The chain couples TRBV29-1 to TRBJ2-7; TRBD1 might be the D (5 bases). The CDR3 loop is CSVGAGSSYEQYF. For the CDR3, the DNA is TGCAGCGTTGGGGCAGGGTCATCGTACGAGCAGTACTTC.